A single sample gave rise to the 17 T cell receptor beta chains below, sequenced in a study of shared clonotypes between healthy human individuals. Repertoires were generated with immunoSEQ multiplex PCR, while TCRdb's copy carries only in-frame clones and drops some. The data contain 950,000 to 1,100,000 clones, about 77% of them singletons. The sample was memory CD4+ T cells sorted from blood. Subset defined: CD45RA-negative fraction. The receptors shown here come from a man younger than 35 in good health.

CDR3 bases: TGCGCCAGCAGTGAGGACCGGGGACAGGGCCACTCTGGGGCCAACGTCCTGACTTTC. It specifies CASSEDRGQGHSGANVLTF. This rearrangement joins TRBV10-2 to TRBJ2-6, with 9 bases matching TRBD1. The CDR3 has 19 amino acids. With 2 bases clipped from V and 0 bases from J, the junction kept 8 bases outside the gene matches. CDR1 and CDR2 from the germline V gene are WSHSY and SAAADI.

The chain recombines TRBV5-4 with TRBJ2-1; TRBD2 matches at 7 bases. CDR1 is SGHNT and CDR2 is YYREEE in the germline V gene (reference sequence). J was trimmed by 8 bases and V by 4 bases; bases with no gene match: 12. The CDR3 has 15 amino acids. Here the CDR3 DNA reads TGTGCCAGCAGCCGTGGTGGGGGGGAATTCGATGAGCAGTTCTTC. Its protein product is CASSRGGGEFDEQFF.

The rearrangement joins TRBV7-3 to TRBJ2-2, with 8 bases fitting TRBD1. V lost 6 bases to trimming and J lost 0 bases; unmatched junction nucleotides: 6. Germline V gene data show CDR1 as SGHTA and CDR2 as FQGTGA. The CDR3 consists of 16 residues. CDR3 DNA: TGTGCCAGCAGTTCCCAGGGGGCTTCGAACACCGGGGAGCTGTTTTTT. Protein sequence: CASSSQGASNTGELFF.

This clone occurred once. This chain connects TRBV5-4 to TRBJ2-3; no clear D gene. CDR1 is SGHNT, CDR2 YYREEE, per germline (reference sequence). This CDR3 has 14 residues. Trimming removed 1 base at V and 0 bases at J, with 6 bases between. The CDR3 region has the DNA TGTGCCAGCAGCTTGCCGGACAGCACAGATACGCAGTATTTT. Its translation is CASSLPDSTDTQYF.

A note on this clone: Germline is not matched at one junction end, which may reflect a read error. The rearrangement uses TRBV6-5 and TRBJ2-5; perhaps TRBD2 as D (6 bases). This CDR3 comprises 15 residues. Germline CDR1 reads MNHEY; CDR2 reads SVGAGI. CDR3 sequence reads: CASTYGWDSQETQYF. DNA of the CDR3: TGTGCCAGCACTTACGGTTGGGACTCTCAAGAGACCCAGTACTTC.

The CDR3 here is CASSLGGIQETQYF. The CDR3 nucleotides are TGTGCCAGCAGTCTGGGCGGGATCCAAGAGACCCAGTACTTC. The rearrangement joins TRBV2 to TRBJ2-5; tentative D call: TRBD2 (6 bases). The germline CDR1 and CDR2 sequences are SNHLY and FYNNEI. The germline V and J ends were trimmed by 5 bases and 1 base, with 11 bases remaining between them. The CDR3 runs to 14 residues.

This clone was seen only a few times. This chain links TRBV7-3 with TRBJ2-6, with 12 bases aligning to TRBD1. Germline-derived CDR1 and CDR2 are SGHTA and FQGTGA. The V and J ends lost 4 bases and 2 bases, in that order; junction bases with no gene match: 9. This CDR3 has 19 amino acids. CDR3 in amino acids: CASSSSPGQGATGANVLTF. CDR3 DNA: TGTGCCAGCAGCTCATCGCCGGGACAGGGGGCAACTGGGGCCAACGTCCTGACTTTC.

This clone was detected a few times. The chain uses TRBV30 and TRBJ2-7; the D gene could be TRBD1 or TRBD2 (5 bases each). The CDR3 contains 16 residues. Germline V gene lookup returns CDR1 GTSNPN and CDR2 SVGIG (reference sequence). V was trimmed by 3 bases and J by 0 bases, leaving 18 bases between them. CDR3 DNA: TGTGCCTGGAGCCGCCCCGGGGCCATTATCTCCTACGAGCAGTACTTC. Its protein product is CAWSRPGAIISYEQYF.

In DNA, the CDR3 is TGTGCCTGGAGTGACAGGGACTATGGCTACACCTTC. This codes for CAWSDRDYGYTF. This chain uses TRBV30 with TRBJ1-2, with D possibly matching TRBD1 (6 bases). Germline V gene lookup returns CDR1 GTSNPN and CDR2 SVGIG (reference sequence). V lost 1 base, J lost 3 bases, and 6 bases lay in between. The CDR3 is 12 residues long.

The genes are TRBV10-1 and TRBJ2-2; no clear D gene. Germline CDR1 WNHNN, CDR2 SYGVQD (reference sequence). The CDR3 covers 16 residues. V was trimmed by 3 bases and J by 0 bases, leaving 11 bases between them. CDR3 nucleotide sequence: TGCGCCAGCAGTGATCGTGAACCTCCGAACACCGGGGAGCTGTTTTTT. This sequence encodes CASSDREPPNTGELFF.

The chain carries TRBV10-3 and TRBJ2-3; TRBD2 aligns across 8 bases. CDR3 length: 14 residues. The J segment lost 6 bases and the V segment lost 7 bases, leaving 9 bases of the junction unmatched. The germline CDR1 and CDR2 sequences are ENHRY and SYGVKD. The CDR3 DNA is TGTGCCATCATGGCGGCGGGGGGAAGCGATACGCAGTATTTT. It yields the protein CAIMAAGGSDTQYF.

This clone was recorded only once. V is TRBV2 and J is TRBJ1-4; unclear D gene. Germline values: CDR1 SNHLY, CDR2 FYNNEI. The CDR3 runs 15 residues. The V gene lost 7 bases and the J gene lost 4 bases, with 16 bases spanning the gap. The DNA of the CDR3 is TGTGCCAGCATTGGCGGAGGAGGATTTAATGAAAAACTGTTTTTT. Its protein product is CASIGGGGFNEKLFF.

V and J are TRBV11-1 and TRBJ2-2; TRBD1 is a possible D gene (6 bases). V lost 2 bases and J 7 bases, leaving 14 bases between the germline ends. The germline V gene has CDR1 SGHAT and CDR2 FQDESV (reference sequence). This CDR3 spans 15 amino acids. Here the CDR3 reads CASSLSGRGGGELFF. CDR3 sequence (DNA): TGTGCCAGCAGCTTAAGTGGCAGGGGCGGCGGGGAGCTGTTTTTT.

The chain couples TRBV9 to TRBJ2-7; 7 nucleotides match TRBD1. The CDR3 length is 14 residues. Germline CDR1 reads SGDLS; CDR2 reads YYNGEE. V dropped 0 bases and J dropped 6; count of bases not matched to a gene: 6. Written as DNA, the CDR3 is TGTGCCAGCAGCGTAGGCATGGACAGGATCGAGCAGTACTTC. Amino acid sequence: CASSVGMDRIEQYF. The whole variable domain, filled in from reference TRBV9 and TRBJ2-7, reads DSGVTQTPKHLITATGQRVTLRCSPRSGDLSVYWYQQSLDQGLQFLIQYYNGEERAKGNILERFSAQQFPDLHSELNLSSLELGDSALYFCASSVGMDRIEQYFGPGTRLTVT.

The chain recombines TRBV5-1 with TRBJ1-1, with D maybe TRBD1 (5 bases). The germline gives CDR1 SGHRS, CDR2 YFSETQ. V gave up 4 bases and J gave up 2 bases, with 12 bases separating them. CDR3 size: 14 residues. The CDR3 spells CASSPLQENTEAFF. DNA for the CDR3: TGCGCCAGCAGCCCGTTACAGGAAAACACTGAAGCTTTCTTT.

The chain is built from TRBV9 and TRBJ2-1, with D unresolved. Germline V CDR1 and CDR2: SGDLS, YYNGEE. This CDR3 has 16 amino acids. The V gene lost 4 bases and the J gene lost 2 bases, with 16 bases spanning the gap. Here the CDR3 DNA reads TGTGCCAGCAGCCCCCAACGGCCCCCCACCTACAATGAGCAGTTCTTC. It specifies CASSPQRPPTYNEQFF.

The V gene is TRBV10-1, the J gene TRBJ2-7; TRBD1 is a possible D gene (5 bases). Per the germline V gene, CDR1 is WNHNN and CDR2 is SYGVQD (reference sequence). Trimming left V 3 bases short and J 6 bases short, with 12 bases between. The CDR3 extends over 13 amino acids. The CDR3 is CASSDRVRGEQYF. CDR3 in DNA: TGCGCCAGCAGTGACAGGGTAAGAGGCGAGCAGTACTTC.